This T cell receptor (beta chain) was identified during a study of blood T cell repertoires in COVID-19 (dated by TCRdb to the early 2020s). With regard to the full study: Samples from collaborators originated in the United States, Italy and Spain and spanned both the acute and convalescent phases of COVID-19. The repertoires were made available in a free public database intended to serve as a resource for research on the immune response to SARS-CoV-2. A de-identified subject ID, COVID-19 status, age in years and sex were almost always included in the sample metadata. Samples were obtained from the ongoing ImmuneRACE study (first 160 participants) and from about 1,300 subjects provided by 6 global collaborators. The material from the prospective study consisted of cDNA or gDNA derived from T cells, B-cell-depleted T cells, or PBMCs. Where available, HLA class I and class II types were taken from metadata supplied by the sample provider and were not determined by assay-based typing. Deeply sampled blood TCRbeta repertoires from subjects exposed to, actively infected with, or recovered from COVID-19 were included in the dataset.

Participants in the prospective study were aged about 18 to 95 years, lived in 24 United States geographic areas, and enrolled through a virtual design. To assign participants to cohorts, the prospective study relied on clinical history that participants themselves reported in a screening survey and a study questionnaire. Exposed participants had been in contact with someone with a PCR-confirmed or clinician-diagnosed COVID-19 case within 2 weeks of study entry. In the prospective study, whole blood, serum and a nasopharyngeal or oropharyngeal swab were collected from each participant by mobile phlebotomists. Prospective study participants could optionally give additional blood draws and questionnaires over an approximately 2-month period. Blood samples from the prospective study were shipped frozen or at room temperature prior to DNA extraction. With regard to this clone: Its antigen is currently not known. No base-level quality is on record; no much larger clone is a single base apart.

The immunoSEQ Assay, a bias-controlled multiplex PCR, was used to amplify TCRbeta CDR3 regions from genomic DNA. The paper's processing steps were these. Nucleated cell counts per sample were estimated from amplification of reference gene primers within the assay. Sequence reads were collapsed and filtered to measure the absolute abundance of every unique TCRbeta CDR3 rearrangement. Productive Simpson clonality was computed per sample as the square root of Simpson's diversity index over productive rearrangements. TCRdb provides this immuneACCESS table in a form limited to in-frame rearrangements. Some clones are lacking; in checked studies, under half of them reflect an unresolved V gene, and why the rest are absent is not known. D and trimming come from the DNA, and the V and J calls and clone size come from that table. The sample contains 120,000 to 150,000 clones, approximately 80% of them found a single time. The ten biggest clones cover roughly 1.7% of the sample.

Cut back by 2 bases and 6 bases, the V and J ends lie 13 bases apart. The CDR3 numbers 14 residues from cysteine through phenylalanine. Solely the CDR3 DNA is kept, with 42 bases framed from the first base. The CDR1 and CDR2 encoded by the germline V gene are SGHVS and FQNEAQ. Broader findings and caveats from the paper: Clinical and demographic metadata were provided uncurated, with the amount varying by source and participant.

This chain joins TRBV7-8 to TRBJ1-2; matching of 5 bases hints at TRBD1 as the D gene. The specimen sequenced was PBMCs or T cells enriched from blood (not recorded which). The TCR originated in a woman younger than 30 who had been exposed to COVID-19. The nucleotide sequence reads TGTGCCAGCAGCTTAAAACAGGATTCTGATGGCTACACCTTC. The translation is CASSLKQDSDGYTF.